This T cell receptor (beta chain) was found in a study of monozygotic twins with inflammatory bowel disease. Every TCR library used approximately 3,700 ng of total RNA. From its re-call of the 5' RACE reads, TCRdb lists each CDR3 protein once, without DNA. The record lists 330,000 or so distinct CDR3 sequences, of which the ten most abundant hold 2% to 2.5%. The sequence was obtained from a human donor with ulcerative colitis or Crohn's disease, or a healthy co-twin of an affected twin (not recorded which). Sequencing used blood.

CDR3 residues: CASSPSSAQPQHF. V is TRBV12-3 or TRBV12-4 and J is TRBJ1-5. The CDR3 sequence is 13 residues long.